This T cell receptor beta chain was captured in a study of shared clonotypes between healthy human individuals. Study at large: Three CD4 naive, three CD4 memory, two CD8 naive and one CD8 memory plate were used per donor.

Regarding this clone: Its antigen is unknown.

Study-wide findings and caveats: Since donors were few, the genetic and exposure-history diversity represented was limited.

Per sorted-subset replicate PCR, input was around 200 ng DNA, representing tens of thousands of T cell genomes. Profiled with immunoSEQ multiplex PCR; TCRdb holds only in-frame clones, not every one. Found here are 950,000 to 1,300,000 clones, roughly 75% of them singletons; the top ten hold about 1.5%. Per the germline V gene, CDR1 is LNHDA and CDR2 is SQIVND (reference sequence). V lost 1 base, J lost 1 base, and 20 bases lay in between. The CDR3 has 19 amino acids. There were only Caucasian adults among the donors, and all lived in Nashville, Tennessee. The V and J genes are TRBV19 and TRBJ1-5, with a tentative D call TRBD1 (6 bases). This receptor was obtained from a young man in good health. Sequencing was performed on memory CD4+ T cells sorted from blood. Documented subset: CD45RA-negative fraction. The CDR3: CASSIASGTFHGSNQPQHF. The CDR3 bases are TGTGCCAGTAGTATAGCGTCCGGGACATTTCACGGGAGCAATCAGCCCCAGCATTTT.